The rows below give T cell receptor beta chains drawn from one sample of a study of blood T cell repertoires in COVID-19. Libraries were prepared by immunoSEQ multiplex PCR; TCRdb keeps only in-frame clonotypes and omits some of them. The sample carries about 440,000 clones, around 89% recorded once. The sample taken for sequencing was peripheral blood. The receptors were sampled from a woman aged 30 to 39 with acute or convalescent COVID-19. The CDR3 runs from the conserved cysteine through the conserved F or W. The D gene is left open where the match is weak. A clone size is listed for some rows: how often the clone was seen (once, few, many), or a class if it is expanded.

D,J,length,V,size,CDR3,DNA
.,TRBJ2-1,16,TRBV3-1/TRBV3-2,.,CASSPSGSSSYNEQFF,TGTGCCAGCAGCCCCAGCGGGTCCTCCTCCTACAATGAGCAGTTCTTC
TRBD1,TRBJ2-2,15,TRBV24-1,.,CATSVDRGRTGELFF,TGTGCCACCAGTGTAGACAGGGGGCGCACCGGGGAGCTGTTTTTT
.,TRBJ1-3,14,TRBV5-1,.,CASSPDSRGNTIYF,TGCGCCAGCAGCCCGGACAGTAGGGGAAACACCATATATTTT
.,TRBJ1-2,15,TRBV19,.,CASSIDLWAGYGYTF,TGTGCCAGTAGTATAGATCTGTGGGCCGGCTATGGCTACACCTTC
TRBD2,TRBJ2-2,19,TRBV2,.,CASSEAPGLAGWDTGELFF,TGTGCCAGCAGTGAAGCCCCGGGACTAGCGGGTTGGGACACCGGGGAGCTGTTTTTT
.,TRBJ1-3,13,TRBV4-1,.,CASRQYRGNTIYF,TGCGCCAGCAGGCAGTACAGGGGAAACACCATATATTTT
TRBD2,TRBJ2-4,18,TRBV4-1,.,CASSPGLAGGTVGNIQYF,TGCGCCAGCAGCCCCGGACTAGCGGGGGGGACCGTCGGAAACATTCAGTACTTC
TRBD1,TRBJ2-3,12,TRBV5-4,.,CASSGGTGTQYF,TGTGCCAGCAGCGGTGGGACAGGCACGCAGTATTTT
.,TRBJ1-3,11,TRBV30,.,CAWLSGNTIYF,TGTGCCTGGCTCTCGGGAAACACCATATATTTT
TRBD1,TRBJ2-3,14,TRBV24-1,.,CATSDPQGTDTQYF,TGTGCCACCAGTGACCCACAGGGGACAGATACGCAGTATTTT
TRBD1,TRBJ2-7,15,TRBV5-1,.,CASSLAQTGGPEQYF,TGCGCCAGCAGCTTGGCCCAGACAGGGGGGCCCGAGCAGTACTTC
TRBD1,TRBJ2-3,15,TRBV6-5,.,CASSYLGQDTDTQYF,TGTGCCAGCAGTTACTTAGGACAGGACACAGATACGCAGTATTTT
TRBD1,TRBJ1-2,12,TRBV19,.,CASRGQAGGYTF,TGTGCCAGTAGGGGACAGGCCGGAGGCTACACCTTC
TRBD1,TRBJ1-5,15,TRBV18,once,CASSQGQGAGQPQHF,TGTGCCAGCTCCCAGGGACAGGGGGCCGGTCAGCCCCAGCATTTT
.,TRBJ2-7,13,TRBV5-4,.,CASRLAGTYEQYF,TGTGCCAGCCGGCTTGCAGGTACCTACGAGCAGTACTTC
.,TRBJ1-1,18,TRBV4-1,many,CASSQGGVGDLLNTEAFF,TGCGCCAGCAGCCAAGGGGGGGTAGGGGATCTATTGAACACTGAAGCTTTCTTT
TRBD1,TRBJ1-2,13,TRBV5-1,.,CASSHGTGYGYTF,TGCGCCAGCAGCCATGGGACAGGCTATGGCTACACCTTC
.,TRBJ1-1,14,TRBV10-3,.,CAISEQQMNTEAFF,TGTGCCATCAGTGAGCAACAAATGAACACTGAAGCTTTCTTT
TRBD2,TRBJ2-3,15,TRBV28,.,CASSSTSPHTDTQYF,TGTGCCAGCAGTTCGACTAGCCCCCACACAGATACGCAGTATTTT
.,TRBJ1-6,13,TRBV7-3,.,CASSLLINSPLHF,TGTGCCAGCAGCTTACTAATTAATTCACCCCTCCACTTT
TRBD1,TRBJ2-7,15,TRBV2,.,CASGRHGTGADEQYF,TGTGCCAGCGGACGACACGGGACAGGGGCCGACGAGCAGTACTTC
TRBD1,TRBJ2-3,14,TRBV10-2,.,CASRRDRSTDTQYF,TGCGCCAGCCGCCGGGACAGGAGCACAGATACGCAGTATTTT
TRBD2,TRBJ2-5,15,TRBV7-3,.,CASSLAGTSGETQYF,TGTGCCAGCAGCCTCGCGGGGACTAGCGGAGAGACCCAGTACTTC
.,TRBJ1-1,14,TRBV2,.,CASSVQGRYTEAFF,TGTGCCAGCAGTGTTCAGGGGCGTTACACTGAAGCTTTCTTT
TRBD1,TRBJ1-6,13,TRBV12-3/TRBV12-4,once,CASSPQQGAPLHF,TGTGCCAGCAGTCCCCAACAGGGGGCACCCCTCCACTTT
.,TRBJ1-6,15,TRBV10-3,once,CAIGETGSSNSPLHF,TGTGCCATCGGAGAGACAGGCTCATCGAATTCACCCCTCCACTTT
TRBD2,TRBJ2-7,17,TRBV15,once,CATSREPLGTGGYEQYF,TGTGCCACCAGCAGAGAACCCCTGGGAACGGGGGGCTACGAGCAGTACTTC
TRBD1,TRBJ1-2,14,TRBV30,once,CAWTNRGFYNGYTF,TGTGCCTGGACTAACAGGGGGTTTTATAATGGCTACACCTTC
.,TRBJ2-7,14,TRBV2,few,CASTPGTSTYEQYF,TGTGCCAGCACCCCAGGGACTTCGACCTACGAGCAGTACTTC
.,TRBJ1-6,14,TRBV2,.,CASRQDRIGSPLHF,TGTGCCAGCAGGCAAGACAGGATTGGGTCACCCCTCCACTTT
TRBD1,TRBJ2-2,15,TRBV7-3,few,CASSRQGANTGELFF,TGTGCCAGCAGCAGACAGGGGGCGAACACCGGGGAGCTGTTTTTT
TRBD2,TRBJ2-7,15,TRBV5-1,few,CASSLAAGVVYEQYF,TGCGCCAGCAGCTTGGCAGCGGGGGTAGTCTACGAGCAGTACTTC